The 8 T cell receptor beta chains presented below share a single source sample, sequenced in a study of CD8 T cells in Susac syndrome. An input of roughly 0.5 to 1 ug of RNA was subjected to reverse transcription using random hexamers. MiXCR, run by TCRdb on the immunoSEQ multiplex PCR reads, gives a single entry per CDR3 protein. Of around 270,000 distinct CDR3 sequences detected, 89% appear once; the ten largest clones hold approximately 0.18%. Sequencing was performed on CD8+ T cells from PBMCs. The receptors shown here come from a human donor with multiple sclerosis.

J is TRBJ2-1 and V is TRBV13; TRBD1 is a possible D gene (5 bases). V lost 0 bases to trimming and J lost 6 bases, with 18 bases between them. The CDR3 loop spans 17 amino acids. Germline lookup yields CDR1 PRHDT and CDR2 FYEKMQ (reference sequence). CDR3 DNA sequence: TGTGCCAGCAGCTTAGGAAGATTGCAGGGAAAGAGCAATGAGCAGTTCTTC. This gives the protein CASSLGRLQGKSNEQFF.

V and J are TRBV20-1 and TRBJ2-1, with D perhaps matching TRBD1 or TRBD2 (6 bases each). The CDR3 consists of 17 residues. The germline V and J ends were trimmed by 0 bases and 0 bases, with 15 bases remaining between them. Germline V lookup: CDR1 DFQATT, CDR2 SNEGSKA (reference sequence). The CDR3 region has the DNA TGCAGTGCTAGAGATAATTCAAAGGGGGGCTCCTACAATGAGCAGTTCTTC. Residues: CSARDNSKGGSYNEQFF.

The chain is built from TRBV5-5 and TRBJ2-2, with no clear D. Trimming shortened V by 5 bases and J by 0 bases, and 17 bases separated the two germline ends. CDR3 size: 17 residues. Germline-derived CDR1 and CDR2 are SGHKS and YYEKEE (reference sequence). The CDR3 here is CASSPFMGFANTGELFF. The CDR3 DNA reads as TGTGCCAGCAGTCCTTTCATGGGGTTCGCGAACACCGGGGAGCTGTTTTTT.

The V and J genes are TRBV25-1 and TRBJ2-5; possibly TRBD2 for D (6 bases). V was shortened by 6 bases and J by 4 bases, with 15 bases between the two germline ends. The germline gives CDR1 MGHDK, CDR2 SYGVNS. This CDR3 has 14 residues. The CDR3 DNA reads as TGTGCCAGCAGCCTACGGGAGACGGGAGAGACCCAGTACTTC. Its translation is CASSLRETGETQYF.

The CDR3 coding sequence is TGCGCCAGCAGCCAATTTGGGGTGACAGGGCCCTACGAGCAGTACTTC. Encoded protein: CASSQFGVTGPYEQYF. The chain carries TRBV4-1 and TRBJ2-7; 7 bases match TRBD1. This CDR3 has 16 residues. Trimming took 2 bases from V and 2 from J; bases not matched to a gene: 9. Per the germline V gene, CDR1 is MGHRA and CDR2 is YSYEKL.

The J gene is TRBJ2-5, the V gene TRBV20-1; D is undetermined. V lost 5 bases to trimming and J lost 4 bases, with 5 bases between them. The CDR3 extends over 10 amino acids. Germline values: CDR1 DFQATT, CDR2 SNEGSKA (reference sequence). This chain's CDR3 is CSAYRETQYF. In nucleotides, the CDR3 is TGCAGTGCTTATAGAGAGACCCAGTACTTC.

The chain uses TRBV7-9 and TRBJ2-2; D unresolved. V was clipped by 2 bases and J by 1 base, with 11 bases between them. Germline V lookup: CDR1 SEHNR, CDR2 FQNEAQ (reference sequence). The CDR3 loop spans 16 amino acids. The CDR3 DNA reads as TGTGCCAGCAGCTTAATCCGAGAAGTGAACACCGGGGAGCTGTTTTTT. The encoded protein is CASSLIREVNTGELFF.

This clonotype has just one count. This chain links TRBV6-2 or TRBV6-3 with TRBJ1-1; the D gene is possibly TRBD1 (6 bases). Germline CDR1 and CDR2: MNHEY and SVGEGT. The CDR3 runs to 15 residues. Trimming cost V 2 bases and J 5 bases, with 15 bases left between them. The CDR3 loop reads CASSYEGGGRTEAFF. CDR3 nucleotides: TGTGCCAGCAGTTACGAGGGGGGCGGCCGAACTGAAGCTTTCTTT.